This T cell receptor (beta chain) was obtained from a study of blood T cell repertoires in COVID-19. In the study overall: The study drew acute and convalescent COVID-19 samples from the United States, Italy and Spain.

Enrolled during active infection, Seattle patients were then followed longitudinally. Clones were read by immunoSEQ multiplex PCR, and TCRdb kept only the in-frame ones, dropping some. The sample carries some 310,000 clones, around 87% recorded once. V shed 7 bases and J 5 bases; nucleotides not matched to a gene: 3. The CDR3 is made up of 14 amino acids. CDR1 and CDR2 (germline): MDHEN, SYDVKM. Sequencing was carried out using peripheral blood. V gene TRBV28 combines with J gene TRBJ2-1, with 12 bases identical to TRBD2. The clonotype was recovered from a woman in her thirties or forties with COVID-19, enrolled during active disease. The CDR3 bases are TGTGCCAGCACTAGCGGGGGGGTCCACAATGAGCAGTTCTTC. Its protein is CASTSGGVHNEQFF.